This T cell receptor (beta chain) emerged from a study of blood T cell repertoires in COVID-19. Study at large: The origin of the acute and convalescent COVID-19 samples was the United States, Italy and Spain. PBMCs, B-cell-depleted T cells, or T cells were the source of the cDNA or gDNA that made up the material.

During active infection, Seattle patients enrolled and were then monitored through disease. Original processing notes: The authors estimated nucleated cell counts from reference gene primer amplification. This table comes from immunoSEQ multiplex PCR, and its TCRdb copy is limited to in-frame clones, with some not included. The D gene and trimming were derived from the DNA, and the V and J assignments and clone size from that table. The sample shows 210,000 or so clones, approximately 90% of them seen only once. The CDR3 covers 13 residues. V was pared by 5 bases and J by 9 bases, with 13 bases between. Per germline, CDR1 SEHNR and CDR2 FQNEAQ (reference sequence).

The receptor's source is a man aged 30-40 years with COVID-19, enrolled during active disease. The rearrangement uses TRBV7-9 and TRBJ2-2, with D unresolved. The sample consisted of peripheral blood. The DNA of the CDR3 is TGTGCCAGCAGCATATTCCCAAGCTGGGAGCTGTTTTTT. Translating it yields CASSIFPSWELFF.